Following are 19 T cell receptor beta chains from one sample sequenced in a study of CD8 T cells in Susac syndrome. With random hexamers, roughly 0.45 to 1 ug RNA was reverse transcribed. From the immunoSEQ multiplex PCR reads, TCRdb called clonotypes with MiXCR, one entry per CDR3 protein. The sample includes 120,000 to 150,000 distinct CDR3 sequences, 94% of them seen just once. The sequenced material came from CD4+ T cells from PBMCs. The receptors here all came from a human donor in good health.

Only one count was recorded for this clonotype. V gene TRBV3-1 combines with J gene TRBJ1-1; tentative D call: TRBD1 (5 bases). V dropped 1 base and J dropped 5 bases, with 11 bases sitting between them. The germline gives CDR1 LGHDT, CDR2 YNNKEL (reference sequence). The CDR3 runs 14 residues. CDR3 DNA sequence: TGTGCCAGCAGCCAAGGTGGGGGGATGACTGAAGCTTTCTTT. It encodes CASSQGGGMTEAFF.

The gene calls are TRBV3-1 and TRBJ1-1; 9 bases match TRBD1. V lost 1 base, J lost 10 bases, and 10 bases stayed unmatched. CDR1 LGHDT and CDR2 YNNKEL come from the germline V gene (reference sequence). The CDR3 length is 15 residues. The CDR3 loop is CASSQAGQGPGGAFF. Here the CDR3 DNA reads TGTGCCAGCAGCCAAGCTGGACAGGGGCCCGGTGGAGCTTTCTTT.

The CDR3, as DNA: TGCAGTGCTAGAGCTAGGACAGGGGGGGGACAGCCCCAGCATTTT. Protein: CSARARTGGGQPQHF. The chain joins TRBV20-1 to TRBJ1-5, with 10 bases identical to TRBD1. CDR1 is DFQATT, CDR2 SNEGSKA, per germline (reference sequence). This CDR3 has 15 residues. V lost 1 base, J lost 7 bases, and 7 bases stayed unmatched.

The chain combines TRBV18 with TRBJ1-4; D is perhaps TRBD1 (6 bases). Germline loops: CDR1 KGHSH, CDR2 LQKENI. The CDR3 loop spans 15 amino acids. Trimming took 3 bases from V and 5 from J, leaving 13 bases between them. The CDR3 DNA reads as TGTGCCAGCTCACCTCCACAGGGTCAGAATGAAAAACTGTTTTTT. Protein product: CASSPPQGQNEKLFF.

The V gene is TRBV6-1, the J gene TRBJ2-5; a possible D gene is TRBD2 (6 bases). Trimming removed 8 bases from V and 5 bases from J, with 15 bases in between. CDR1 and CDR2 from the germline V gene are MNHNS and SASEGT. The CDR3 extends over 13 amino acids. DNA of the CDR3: TGTGCCAGCGGGTGGCGGGACCCTGAGACCCAGTACTTC. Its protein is CASGWRDPETQYF.

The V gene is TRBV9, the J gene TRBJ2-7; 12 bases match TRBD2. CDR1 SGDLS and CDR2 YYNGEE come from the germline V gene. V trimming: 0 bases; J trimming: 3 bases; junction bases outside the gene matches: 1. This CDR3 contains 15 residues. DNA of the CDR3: TGTGCCAGCAGCGTAGGACTAGCGGGAGTCTACGAGCAGTACTTC. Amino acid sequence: CASSVGLAGVYEQYF.

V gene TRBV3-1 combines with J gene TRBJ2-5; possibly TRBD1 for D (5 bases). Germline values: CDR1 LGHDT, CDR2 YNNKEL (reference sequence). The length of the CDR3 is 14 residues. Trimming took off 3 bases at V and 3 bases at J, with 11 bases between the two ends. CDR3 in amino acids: CASSHRVEKETQYF. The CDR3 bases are TGTGCCAGCAGCCACAGGGTTGAAAAAGAGACCCAGTACTTC.

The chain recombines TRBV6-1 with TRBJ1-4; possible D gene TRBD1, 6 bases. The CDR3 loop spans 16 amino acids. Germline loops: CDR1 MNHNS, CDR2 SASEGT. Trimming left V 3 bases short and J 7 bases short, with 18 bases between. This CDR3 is CASSDPRTDGAEKLFF. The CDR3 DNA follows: TGTGCCAGCAGTGATCCAAGGACAGACGGGGCTGAAAAACTGTTTTTT.

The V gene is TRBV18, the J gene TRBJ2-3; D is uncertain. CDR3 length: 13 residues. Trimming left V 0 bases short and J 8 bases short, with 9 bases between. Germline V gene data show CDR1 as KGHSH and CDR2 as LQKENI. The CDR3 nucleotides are TGTGCCAGCTCACCACCTGGCGCTTCTACGCAGTATTTT. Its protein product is CASSPPGASTQYF.

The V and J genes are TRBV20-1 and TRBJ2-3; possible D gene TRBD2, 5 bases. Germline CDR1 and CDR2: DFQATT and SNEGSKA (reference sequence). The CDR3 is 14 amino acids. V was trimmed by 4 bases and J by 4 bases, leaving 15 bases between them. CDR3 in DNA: TGCAGTGCTATCGAAACAGCGGCCCCAGATACGCAGTATTTT. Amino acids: CSAIETAAPDTQYF.

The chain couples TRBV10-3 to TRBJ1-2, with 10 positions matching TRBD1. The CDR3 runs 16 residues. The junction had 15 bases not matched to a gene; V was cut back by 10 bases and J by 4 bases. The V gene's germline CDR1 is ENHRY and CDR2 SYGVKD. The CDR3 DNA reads TGTGCCACCAGCCTTTCGGGGACAGGGGATAGCTATGGCTACACCTTC. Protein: CATSLSGTGDSYGYTF.

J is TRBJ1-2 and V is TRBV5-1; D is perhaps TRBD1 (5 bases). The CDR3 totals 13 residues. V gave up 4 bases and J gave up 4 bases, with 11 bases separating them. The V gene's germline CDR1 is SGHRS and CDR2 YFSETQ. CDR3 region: CASSPQVSYGYTF. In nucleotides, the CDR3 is TGCGCCAGCAGCCCACAGGTTTCCTATGGCTACACCTTC.

CDR3 protein: CASSPPPTSVSSYEQYF. In DNA form, the CDR3 reads TGTGCCAGCAGTCCACCCCCGACTAGCGTTAGCTCCTACGAGCAGTACTTC. The chain recombines TRBV6-1 with TRBJ2-7; 8 bases line up with TRBD2. The CDR3 is 17 residues long. Germline CDR1 MNHNS, CDR2 SASEGT. The J segment lost 0 bases and the V segment lost 5 bases, leaving 12 bases of the junction unmatched.

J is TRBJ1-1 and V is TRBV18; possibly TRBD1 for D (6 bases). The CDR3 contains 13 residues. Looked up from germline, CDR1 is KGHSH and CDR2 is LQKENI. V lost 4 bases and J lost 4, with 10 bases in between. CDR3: CASSQGEATEAFF. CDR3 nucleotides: TGTGCCAGCTCACAGGGGGAGGCCACTGAAGCTTTCTTT.

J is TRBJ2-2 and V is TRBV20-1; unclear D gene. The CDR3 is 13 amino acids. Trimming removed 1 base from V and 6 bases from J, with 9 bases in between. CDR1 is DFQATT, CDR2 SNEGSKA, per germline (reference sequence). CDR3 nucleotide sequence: TGCAGTGCTAGAGGGAGAGGCGCCGGGGAGCTGTTTTTT. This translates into CSARGRGAGELFF.

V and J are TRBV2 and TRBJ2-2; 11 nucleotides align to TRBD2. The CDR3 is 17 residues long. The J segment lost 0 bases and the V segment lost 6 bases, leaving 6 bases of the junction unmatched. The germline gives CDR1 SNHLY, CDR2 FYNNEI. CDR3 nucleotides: TGTGCCAGCAGCGGACTAGCGGGCACCTCGAACACCGGGGAGCTGTTTTTT. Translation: CASSGLAGTSNTGELFF.

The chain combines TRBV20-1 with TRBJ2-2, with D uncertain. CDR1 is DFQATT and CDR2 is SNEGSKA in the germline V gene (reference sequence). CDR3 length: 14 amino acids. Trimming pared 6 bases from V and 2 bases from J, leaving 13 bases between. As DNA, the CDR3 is TGCAGTGCCTACCACCCGTTAAACACCGGGGAGCTGTTTTTT. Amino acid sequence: CSAYHPLNTGELFF.

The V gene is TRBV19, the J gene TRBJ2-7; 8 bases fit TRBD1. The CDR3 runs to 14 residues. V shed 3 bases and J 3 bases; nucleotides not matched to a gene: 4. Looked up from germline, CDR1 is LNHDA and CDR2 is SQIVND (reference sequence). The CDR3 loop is CASSIRDRNYEQYF. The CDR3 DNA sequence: TGTGCCAGTAGTATTCGGGACAGGAACTACGAGCAGTACTTC.

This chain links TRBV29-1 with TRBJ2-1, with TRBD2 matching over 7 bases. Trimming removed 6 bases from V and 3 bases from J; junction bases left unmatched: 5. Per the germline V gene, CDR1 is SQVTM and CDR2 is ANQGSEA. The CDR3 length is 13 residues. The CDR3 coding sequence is TGCAGCGTCGAGCGGGATTACTACAATGAGCAGTTCTTC. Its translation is CSVERDYYNEQFF.